This TCR beta chain was recorded in a study of response to subunit inactivated influenza vaccine. Each CDR3 protein gets one entry after TCRdb re-called the RT-PCR reads with MiXCR. The profile shows just under 550,000 distinct CDR3 sequences, roughly a quarter of them singletons. V was shortened by 6 bases and J by 4 bases, with 24 bases between the two germline ends. The CDR3 runs 17 residues. Germline V gene sequence: CDR1 SGHDN, CDR2 FVKESK. The same data also went into a second study, on T cells expressing NK-cell markers. This second report adds: It was by 5'RACE template switching with UMIs that TCR beta cDNA was made. Repertoire data for TCR beta were derived from sorted T cells (CD3+CD56+NKG2C+, CD3+CD56+NKG2C- and CD3+CD56-NKG2C+). In a group of 5 to 7 donors, dominant NKG2C+ clonotypes represented 1.0-7.0% of CD8+ T cells.

This TCR came from a man in his fifties or sixties who received an inactivated influenza vaccine. The chain links TRBV14 to TRBJ1-2; tentatively, D is TRBD1 (6 bases). The sequencing here drew on CD4+ T cells sorted from PBMCs, taken roughly 13 days after vaccination. As DNA, the CDR3 is TGTGCCAGCAGTCAGAGCTTCTTCACTCAGACAGGCTATGGCTACACCTTC. Protein product: CASSQSFFTQTGYGYTF.